The sequence of this T cell receptor beta chain was determined in a study of T cell changes during pregnancy in multiple sclerosis. Assay: immunoSEQ multiplex PCR; the TCRdb copy retains only in-frame clones and omits some. The sample holds about 64,000 clones, about 96% seen once. CDR1 and CDR2 (germline): LGHNA, YSLEER. There are 16 residues in the CDR3. V shed 0 bases, J shed 4 bases, and the junction held 7 bases outside the gene matches. The chain has TRBV4-3 and TRBJ2-3, with 7 positions matching TRBD2. This sample comprised CD8+ T cells from peripheral blood mononuclear cells, obtained after pregnancy. The TCR sequence derives from a female donor with multiple sclerosis, enrolled in a pregnancy study. Here the CDR3 DNA reads TGCGCCAGCAGCCAAGAGCGGAGCGGGGCCTCAGATACGCAGTATTTT. As protein: CASSQERSGASDTQYF.